One sample yielded the 28 T cell receptor beta chains listed below, sequenced in a study of blood T cell repertoires in COVID-19. Using immunoSEQ multiplex PCR, the repertoire was profiled, and TCRdb retains in-frame clones only, with some absent. The repertoire holds some 320,000 clones, with around 85% as singletons. Sequenced input: PBMCs or T cells enriched from blood (not recorded which). Receptor source: a woman in her twenties or thirties who had been exposed to COVID-19.

The chain recombines TRBV2 with TRBJ1-5; 8 nucleotides agree with TRBD1. This CDR3 spans 17 amino acids. V was pared by 6 bases and J by 0 bases, with 10 bases of the junction left unmatched. Per germline, CDR1 SNHLY and CDR2 FYNNEI. For the CDR3, the DNA is TGTGCCAGCAGGGGGGGGACAGGAGCTTATAGCAATCAGCCCCAGCATTTT. Residues: CASRGGTGAYSNQPQHF.

CDR3 nucleotide sequence: TGCAGCGTTGTCCGCGGAGGTCAGGGATATACAGGGGGCTCTAACTATGGCTACACCTTC. Translating it yields CSVVRGGQGYTGGSNYGYTF. The rearrangement joins TRBV29-1 to TRBJ1-2, with 9 nucleotides matching TRBD1. With 4 bases clipped from V and 0 bases from J, the junction kept 21 bases outside the gene matches. Germline-derived CDR1 and CDR2 are SQVTM and ANQGSEA. CDR3 size: 20 residues.

The chain couples TRBV5-1 to TRBJ1-3; possible D gene TRBD1, 5 bases. CDR3 length: 13 amino acids. Trimming pared 4 bases from V and 2 bases from J, leaving 7 bases between. CDR1 is SGHRS and CDR2 is YFSETQ in the germline V gene. The CDR3 is CASSPGTGNTIYF. For the CDR3, the DNA is TGCGCCAGCAGCCCAGGGACTGGAAACACCATATATTTT.

The rearrangement joins TRBV7-9 to TRBJ1-5, with D uncertain. The germline V gene has CDR1 SEHNR and CDR2 FQNEAQ (reference sequence). The V and J ends lost 3 bases and 0 bases respectively, with 9 bases between them. This CDR3 has 15 amino acids. Here the CDR3 reads CASSFGDYSNQPQHF. CDR3 nucleotide sequence: TGTGCCAGCAGCTTTGGAGACTATAGCAATCAGCCCCAGCATTTT. Filled out from reference TRBV7-9 and TRBJ1-5, the complete variable domain reads DTGVSQNPRHKITKRGQNVTFRCDPISEHNRLYWYRQTLGQGPEFLTYFQNEAQLEKSRLLSDRFSAERPKGSFSTLEIQRTEQGDSAMYLCASSFGDYSNQPQHFGDGTRLSIL.

The DNA for the CDR3 is TGTGCCAGCAGCGCTGACAGTGTACTGTACTTC. It encodes CASSADSVLYF. V and J are TRBV11-3 and TRBJ2-7, with D possibly being TRBD1 (5 bases). The CDR3 contains 11 residues. Germline V CDR1 and CDR2: SGHNT, YENEEA. V shed 5 bases and J shed 12 bases, with 14 bases lying between them.

The CDR3 here is CASSVGGGHDTQYF. CDR3 nucleotides: TGTGCCAGCAGCGTAGGCGGGGGGCACGATACGCAGTATTTT. The chain is built from TRBV9 and TRBJ2-3; TRBD2 matches 8 bases. CDR1 and CDR2 (germline): SGDLS, YYNGEE. CDR3 size: 14 residues. The trim removed 0 bases at V and 6 bases at J, leaving 3 bases unmatched.

The V gene is TRBV7-8, the J gene TRBJ2-7, with D perhaps matching TRBD1 (5 bases). Germline lookup yields CDR1 SGHVS and CDR2 FQNEAQ. This CDR3 is 14 amino acids long. Trimming pared 2 bases from V and 1 base from J, leaving 9 bases between. The CDR3 nucleotides are TGTGCCAGCAGCTTAATACAGGAATCCTACGAGCAGTACTTC. Residues: CASSLIQESYEQYF.

This clone appeared a few times. CDR3 nucleotide sequence: TGTGCCAGCAGTTACTCGAGTGACAGGGAGCAGTTCTTC. It yields the protein CASSYSSDREQFF. This chain connects TRBV6-5 to TRBJ2-1; TRBD1 might be the D (6 bases). Germline CDR1 reads MNHEY; CDR2 reads SVGAGI. Trimming took 0 bases from V and 10 from J, leaving 10 bases between them. The CDR3 length is 13 residues.

This clone was counted once. The V call is TRBV4-3, the J call TRBJ2-2; 9 bases agree with TRBD2. The germline CDR1 and CDR2 sequences are LGHNA and YSLEER. The CDR3 length is 19 residues. Unmatched junction bases numbered 16, after V lost 2 bases and J lost 6 bases. The CDR3 DNA sequence: TGCGCCAGCAGCCAACGGGGCAGATCTAGCGGGGTAGGATCCGGGGAGCTGTTTTTT. It is translated as CASSQRGRSSGVGSGELFF.

The rearrangement uses TRBV7-8 and TRBJ2-5; TRBD1 might be the D (6 bases). CDR3 size: 15 residues. Germline V gene data show CDR1 as SGHVS and CDR2 as FQNEAQ. V lost 3 bases and J lost 5, with 16 bases in between. The CDR3 DNA follows: TGTGCCAGCAGCTTCCTACAGGGATTTGGTGAGACCCAGTACTTC. Protein sequence: CASSFLQGFGETQYF.

CDR3 in amino acids: CASSLRGGTVYEQYF. As DNA, the CDR3 is TGCGCCAGCAGCTTGAGAGGGGGGACAGTCTACGAGCAGTACTTC. V gene TRBV5-1 combines with J gene TRBJ2-7, with D maybe TRBD1 (7 bases). The germline V and J ends were trimmed by 1 base and 3 bases, with 14 bases remaining between them. In germline, CDR1 is SGHRS, CDR2 YFSETQ. CDR3 size: 15 residues.

The table lists this clone with a few counts. The V call is TRBV28, the J call TRBJ1-1; tentative D call: TRBD1 (5 bases). Germline values: CDR1 MDHEN, CDR2 SYDVKM. V lost 3 bases and J 0 bases, leaving 11 bases between the germline ends. This CDR3 is 15 amino acids long. The DNA of the CDR3 is TGTGCCAGCAGTTTTGGGGCCAAAATGAACACTGAAGCTTTCTTT. Protein product: CASSFGAKMNTEAFF.

The CDR3 spells CASSYNLRDRGAYTDTQYF. As DNA, the CDR3 is TGTGCCAGCAGCTACAACCTACGGGACAGGGGCGCCTACACAGATACGCAGTATTTT. The chain couples TRBV7-6 to TRBJ2-3; 10 bases line up with TRBD1. After removal of 4 bases from V and 2 bases from J, the junction contained 15 bases not matched to a gene. The CDR3 length is 19 residues. Germline values: CDR1 SGHVS, CDR2 FNYEAQ.

The chain employs TRBV5-1 and TRBJ1-6; possibly TRBD1 for D (5 bases). Trimming removed 5 bases from V and 7 bases from J, with 13 bases in between. Germline V gene data show CDR1 as SGHRS and CDR2 as YFSETQ. The length of the CDR3 is 14 residues. DNA for the CDR3: TGCGCCAGCAGGGAGCAGGAGGGGAATTCACCCCTCCACTTT. Translated: CASREQEGNSPLHF. The complete variable domain, with remaining parts taken from reference TRBV5-1 and TRBJ1-6, reads KAGVTQTPRYLIKTRGQQVTLSCSPISGHRSVSWYQQTPGQGLQFLFEYFSETQRNKGNFPGRFSGRQFSNSRSEMNVSTLELGDSALYLCASREQEGNSPLHFGNGTRLTVT.

This chain links TRBV11-2 with TRBJ1-3; perhaps TRBD1 as D (5 bases). V lost 1 base to trimming and J lost 3 bases, with 10 bases between them. There are 15 residues in the CDR3. Germline lookup yields CDR1 SGHAT and CDR2 FQNNGV. In DNA form, the CDR3 reads TGTGCCAGCAGCTTAGGATCAGGGATTGGAAACACCATATATTTT. Residues: CASSLGSGIGNTIYF.

A few counts support this clone. The chain uses TRBV2 and TRBJ1-1; tentatively, D is TRBD1 (5 bases). The germline V and J ends were trimmed by 8 bases and 1 base, with 11 bases remaining between them. From germline, CDR1 is SNHLY and CDR2 FYNNEI. The CDR3 has 13 residues. CDR3 in amino acids: CASFGHQNTEAFF. The CDR3 nucleotides are TGTGCCAGCTTTGGACACCAGAACACTGAAGCTTTCTTT.

The rearrangement links TRBV5-6 to TRBJ1-2, with TRBD1 matching over 9 bases. V shed 4 bases, J shed 8 bases, and the junction held 9 bases outside the gene matches. The V gene's germline CDR1 is SGHDT and CDR2 YYEEEE. The CDR3 spans 14 residues. The CDR3 region is CASSRDRVSHGYTF. The CDR3 nucleotides read TGTGCCAGCAGCCGGGACAGGGTCAGTCACGGCTACACCTTC.

The chain has TRBV5-4 and TRBJ2-2, with D maybe TRBD1 (6 bases). Per germline, CDR1 SGHNT and CDR2 YYREEE (reference sequence). V dropped 0 bases and J dropped 6 bases, with 15 bases sitting between them. The CDR3 has 16 amino acids. The CDR3 DNA reads TGTGCCAGCAGCTTGGCCATAAGAACAGGGCCCGGGGAGCTGTTTTTT. Translating it yields CASSLAIRTGPGELFF. The variable domain in full, with the rest retrieved from reference TRBV5-4 and TRBJ2-2, is ETGVTQSPTHLIKTRGQQVTLRCSSQSGHNTVSWYQQALGQGPQFIFQYYREEENGRGNFPPRFSGLQFPNYSSELNVNALELDDSALYLCASSLAIRTGPGELFFGEGSRLTVL.

The chain joins TRBV18 to TRBJ1-4, with a weak D call TRBD1 (5 bases). CDR1 is KGHSH and CDR2 is LQKENI in the germline V gene. The CDR3 sequence is 13 residues long. The V gene lost 4 bases and the J gene lost 3 bases, with 6 bases spanning the gap. This CDR3 is CASSQGSNEKLFF. CDR3 in DNA: TGTGCCAGCTCACAGGGGTCTAATGAAAAACTGTTTTTT.

The CDR3 DNA is TGCGCCAGCAGTCAACGCGGCCACGGCCAGCCCTCCTACGAGCAGTACTTC. Amino acids: CASSQRGHGQPSYEQYF. The chain employs TRBV23-1 and TRBJ2-7; no firm D call. TRBV23-1 is labeled an ORF, and its function is uncertain. The CDR3 is 17 amino acids. V lost 2 bases to trimming and J lost 0 bases, with 17 bases between them.

V is TRBV4-3 and J is TRBJ2-1; 9 nucleotides agree with TRBD2. V shed 0 bases, J shed 9 bases, and the junction held 6 bases outside the gene matches. The CDR3 runs to 15 residues. The germline V gene encodes CDR1 LGHNA and CDR2 YSLEER. CDR3 DNA: TGCGCCAGCAGCCAAGAATTAGCGGGGGTAACTGAGCAGTTCTTC. Amino acid sequence: CASSQELAGVTEQFF.

The chain's CDR3 is CASSKPRGGLEALFF. The CDR3 DNA sequence: TGTGCCAGCAGCAAACCCCGGGGGGGACTAGAGGCCCTCTTCTTC. The chain couples TRBV5-5 to TRBJ2-1; 8 positions agree with TRBD2. Germline values: CDR1 SGHKS, CDR2 YYEKEE (reference sequence). Unmatched junction bases numbered 19, after V lost 4 bases and J lost 16 bases. CDR3 size: 15 residues. Full variable domain (remainder filled in from reference TRBV5-5 and TRBJ2-1): DAGVTQSPTHLIKTRGQQVTLRCSPISGHKSVSWYQQVLGQGPQFIFQYYEKEERGRGNFPDRFSARQFPNYSSELNVNALLLGDSALYLCASSKPRGGLEALFFGPGTRLTVL.

This chain links TRBV27 with TRBJ2-2; 8 bases agree with TRBD1. Germline assignment: CDR1 MNHEY and CDR2 SMNVEV (reference sequence). The CDR3 has 15 amino acids. J was trimmed by 3 bases and V by 5 bases; bases with no gene match: 5. This CDR3 is CASSLRGRDTGELFF. The CDR3 bases are TGTGCCAGCAGTCTCAGGGGGCGAGACACCGGGGAGCTGTTTTTT.

J is TRBJ2-1 and V is TRBV5-1; the match to TRBD2 covers 9 bases. V shed 0 bases and J 7 bases; nucleotides not matched to a gene: 5. This CDR3 spans 15 amino acids. CDR1 is SGHRS, CDR2 YFSETQ, per germline. In DNA form, the CDR3 reads TGCGCCAGCAGCTTGGGAGCGGGAGGTCAGAATGAGCAGTTCTTC. It specifies CASSLGAGGQNEQFF. Filled out from reference TRBV5-1 and TRBJ2-1, the complete variable domain reads KAGVTQTPRYLIKTRGQQVTLSCSPISGHRSVSWYQQTPGQGLQFLFEYFSETQRNKGNFPGRFSGRQFSNSRSEMNVSTLELGDSALYLCASSLGAGGQNEQFFGPGTRLTVL.

V usage is TRBV5-3 and J usage is TRBJ1-5; possible D gene TRBD1, 5 bases. TRBV5-3 is identified as an open reading frame with a role that is uncertain. The CDR3 length is 14 residues. Trimming took off 4 bases at V and 7 bases at J, with 15 bases between the two ends. Here the CDR3 reads CARSAGRGLQPQHF. Written as DNA, the CDR3 is TGTGCCAGAAGCGCGGGGAGGGGCTTACAGCCCCAGCATTTT.

J is TRBJ1-2 and V is TRBV4-3, with 8 bases that match TRBD1. CDR1 and CDR2 from the germline V gene are LGHNA and YSLEER. This CDR3 region has 15 residues. The V and J ends lost 3 bases and 3 bases, in that order; junction bases with no gene match: 6. CDR3 sequence (DNA): TGCGCCAGCAGCCAGGGACAGGAGGTTCACTATGGCTACACCTTC. This codes for CASSQGQEVHYGYTF.

This clone has a single count. The V and J genes are TRBV7-6 and TRBJ2-3; a possible D gene is TRBD1 (6 bases). Looked up from germline, CDR1 is SGHVS and CDR2 is FNYEAQ. The CDR3 sequence is 16 residues long. V was trimmed by 1 base and J by 0 bases, leaving 11 bases between them. CDR3 amino acids: CASSLGGHPSTDTQYF. CDR3 sequence (DNA): TGTGCCAGCAGCTTAGGGGGACATCCTAGCACAGATACGCAGTATTTT.

The V call is TRBV11-3, the J call TRBJ2-2; TRBD2 might be the D (6 bases). Germline V gene lookup returns CDR1 SGHNT and CDR2 YENEEA. CDR3 length: 15 amino acids. Trimming shortened V by 3 bases and J by 2 bases, and 10 bases separated the two germline ends. The CDR3 loop reads CASSLAGLNTGELFF. CDR3 sequence (DNA): TGTGCCAGCAGCTTGGCGGGATTAAACACCGGGGAGCTGTTTTTT.